The text below deals with one T cell receptor (beta chain). This sample is part of a study of shared T cell receptors in the human thymus. Assay used: immunoSEQ multiplex PCR; TCRdb lists only in-frame clones, some missing. The data show about 660,000 clones, roughly 90% seen once. The CDR3 contains 18 residues. The J segment lost 2 bases and the V segment lost 5 bases, leaving 14 bases of the junction unmatched. CDR1 is SGHTA, CDR2 FQGNSA, per germline. Separately, the same data were catalogued under a study of human thymus T cells. This second report adds: Samples came from healthy Finnish infants during open corrective cardiac surgery. Thymus pieces cut out during corrective heart surgery were the tissue that was used. What appeared biased in thymic and blood repertoires was the usage of V and J genes. There were highly overlapping thymic repertoires among unrelated individuals, as related research reported.

The sequencing input was thymocytes. V and J are TRBV7-2 and TRBJ2-7; 11 bases map to TRBD2. The TCR originated in a boy less than two years old with a congenital heart defect. CDR3 sequence: CASSLNRGRLAGTYEQYF. The CDR3 DNA is TGTGCCAGCAGCCTGAATAGGGGACGACTAGCGGGGACCTACGAGCAGTACTTC.